The 21 T cell receptor beta chains below were found in one sample sequenced in a study of blood T cell repertoires in COVID-19. Profiled with immunoSEQ multiplex PCR; TCRdb holds only in-frame clones, not every one. Found here are more than 110,000 clones, 84% of them singletons; the top ten hold 44%. Sequenced input: peripheral blood. Receptors originate from a human donor in a cohort sampled during active COVID-19.

This clone was recorded a few times. The gene calls are TRBV4-1 and TRBJ2-7; no firm D call. The V gene's germline CDR1 is MGHRA and CDR2 YSYEKL. The CDR3 contains 14 residues. The V gene lost 0 bases and the J gene lost 5 bases, with 11 bases spanning the gap. The CDR3 is CASSQDVQSHEQYF. The CDR3 region has the DNA TGCGCCAGCAGCCAAGATGTACAGAGCCACGAGCAGTACTTC.

The chain employs TRBV6-6 and TRBJ1-1; D is undetermined. V lost 0 bases, J lost 11 bases, and 7 bases lay in between. From germline, CDR1 is MNHNY and CDR2 SVGAGI (reference sequence). The CDR3 sequence is 11 residues long. In DNA, the CDR3 is TGTGCCAGCAGTTACTCCCTCGGGGCTTTCTTT. The encoded protein is CASSYSLGAFF.

This clone is a singleton in its sample. This chain uses TRBV19 with TRBJ1-2, with D tentatively TRBD1 (5 bases). CDR1 is LNHDA, CDR2 SQIVND, per germline (reference sequence). The CDR3 runs to 13 residues. Trimming left V 9 bases short and J 6 bases short, with 17 bases between. The CDR3 DNA follows: TGTGCCAGCTGGACACCGGCGCCCGATGGCTACACCTTC. The encoded protein is CASWTPAPDGYTF.

The chain recombines TRBV5-1 with TRBJ1-1; TRBD1 agrees at 7 bases. Germline CDR1 reads SGHRS; CDR2 reads YFSETQ. The CDR3 extends over 16 amino acids. V trimming: 4 bases; J trimming: 0 bases; junction bases outside the gene matches: 9. The CDR3 protein is CASSPTGTVMNTEAFF. The CDR3 coding sequence is TGCGCCAGCAGCCCCACCGGGACAGTCATGAACACTGAAGCTTTCTTT.

This chain joins TRBV6-2 or TRBV6-3 and TRBJ1-1, with D unclear. Trimming left V 1 base short and J 4 bases short, with 10 bases between. The CDR3 loop spans 14 amino acids. The germline gives CDR1 MNHEY, CDR2 SVGEGT. The CDR3 spells CASSYFRGGTEAFF. The DNA of the CDR3 is TGTGCCAGCAGTTACTTCCGTGGCGGCACTGAAGCTTTCTTT.

This chain uses TRBV5-6 with TRBJ1-1; D gene ambiguous. Germline V gene data show CDR1 as SGHDT and CDR2 as YYEEEE. The V end was cut by 2 bases, the J end by 3 bases, with 11 bases between. The CDR3 extends over 14 amino acids. The CDR3 DNA sequence: TGTGCCAGCAGCTTTTCCCGGCGGTACACTGAAGCTTTCTTT. Encoded protein: CASSFSRRYTEAFF.

This rearrangement joins TRBV12-3 or TRBV12-4 to TRBJ2-7; D remains unclear. CDR3 length equals 13 residues. Trimming cost V 3 bases and J 2 bases, with 8 bases left between them. The CDR3, as DNA: TGTGCCAGCAGTTTCGGAGTTGCCTACGAGCAGTACGTC. Its protein is CASSFGVAYEQYV.

In its sample, this clone was seen once. This chain joins TRBV12-3 or TRBV12-4 and TRBJ1-2; tentative D call: TRBD1 (6 bases). The CDR3 spans 13 residues. V gave up 3 bases and J gave up 8 bases, with 13 bases separating them. Here the CDR3 reads CASSFGTSVGYTF. The CDR3 bases are TGTGCCAGCAGTTTTGGGACATCAGTAGGCTACACCTTC.

Written as DNA, the CDR3 is TGTGCCAGCAGCCCCCAGACAGGGGATCTTTTTCAGCCCCAGCATTTT. Protein sequence: CASSPQTGDLFQPQHF. This rearrangement joins TRBV7-3 to TRBJ1-5, with 8 bases that match TRBD1. The CDR3 spans 16 residues. CDR1 SGHTA and CDR2 FQGTGA come from the germline V gene. With 5 bases clipped from V and 6 bases from J, the junction kept 12 bases outside the gene matches. The full variable domain, completed using reference TRBV7-3 and TRBJ1-5, is GAGVSQTPSNKVTEKGKYVELRCDPISGHTALYWYRQSLGQGPEFLIYFQGTGAADDSGLPNDRFFAVRPEGSVSTLKIQRTERGDSAVYLCASSPQTGDLFQPQHFGDGTRLSIL.

The chain combines TRBV7-3 with TRBJ2-5; TRBD2 matches at 7 bases. Unmatched junction bases numbered 7, after V lost 4 bases and J lost 2 bases. This CDR3 contains 15 residues. Germline CDR1 is SGHTA and CDR2 is FQGTGA. The CDR3 sequence is CASSSWGGGQETQYF. The CDR3 coding sequence is TGTGCCAGCAGCTCCTGGGGCGGGGGTCAAGAGACCCAGTACTTC.

The V call is TRBV5-1, the J call TRBJ1-1; 8 nucleotides agree with TRBD1. The CDR3 runs to 14 residues. V lost 0 bases, J lost 6 bases, and 4 bases stayed unmatched. The germline CDR1 and CDR2 sequences are SGHRS and YFSETQ. Here the CDR3 DNA reads TGCGCCAGCAGCTTGGGCAGGGGGCGAGCTGAAGCTTTCTTT. Amino acids: CASSLGRGRAEAFF. Complete variable domain (other parts from reference TRBV5-1 and TRBJ1-1): KAGVTQTPRYLIKTRGQQVTLSCSPISGHRSVSWYQQTPGQGLQFLFEYFSETQRNKGNFPGRFSGRQFSNSRSEMNVSTLELGDSALYLCASSLGRGRAEAFFGQGTRLTVV.

J is TRBJ2-1 and V is TRBV2, with D possibly TRBD2 on 5 matching bases. This CDR3 is 13 amino acids long. CDR1 is SNHLY, CDR2 FYNNEI, per germline. The ends were cut back, 3 bases at V and 4 bases at J, with 7 bases in the middle. The CDR3 sequence: CASSERVYNEQFF. CDR3 nucleotide sequence: TGTGCCAGCAGTGAGAGGGTTTACAATGAGCAGTTCTTC.

For this clone: Other DNA sequences within the sample encode an identical CDR3. The chain employs TRBV18 and TRBJ2-7; weak D call: TRBD1 (6 bases). Trimming pared 7 bases from V and 3 bases from J, leaving 13 bases between. The CDR3 consists of 13 residues. CDR1 and CDR2 from the germline V gene are KGHSH and LQKENI. The CDR3 nucleotides read TGTGCCAGCTGGAGACAGGACATCTACGAGCAGTACGTC. Residues: CASWRQDIYEQYV.

The gene calls are TRBV9 and TRBJ1-1, with D perhaps matching TRBD1 (5 bases). This CDR3 spans 14 amino acids. Germline V gene data show CDR1 as SGDLS and CDR2 as YYNGEE. V dropped 2 bases and J dropped 3 bases, with 11 bases sitting between them. This chain's CDR3 is CASSVLTDHTEAFF. DNA for the CDR3: TGTGCCAGCAGCGTTTTGACAGATCACACTGAAGCTTTCTTT.

The chain links TRBV29-1 to TRBJ1-2, with 7 bases aligning to TRBD1. The V gene end was trimmed by 5 bases and the J gene end by 4 bases; junction bases not matched to a gene: 4. Germline V gene sequence: CDR1 SQVTM, CDR2 ANQGSEA. The CDR3 loop spans 12 amino acids. This chain's CDR3 is CSVWTGAYGYTF. As DNA, the CDR3 is TGCAGCGTTTGGACAGGCGCCTATGGCTACACCTTC.

The CDR3 protein is CSVLGGANVLTF. CDR3 nucleotides: TGCAGCGTTCTAGGTGGGGCCAACGTCCTGACTTTC. The chain links TRBV29-1 to TRBJ2-6; no clear D gene. Trimming removed 5 bases at V and 3 bases at J, with 5 bases between. Germline V gene data show CDR1 as SQVTM and CDR2 as ANQGSEA. This CDR3 contains 12 residues.

This chain joins TRBV25-1 and TRBJ1-1, with TRBD1 identical over 8 bases. Germline values: CDR1 MGHDK, CDR2 SYGVNS. This CDR3 is built from 14 residues. V dropped 3 bases and J dropped 4; count of bases not matched to a gene: 4. The CDR3 reads CASSDRGLSTEAFF. The CDR3 DNA sequence: TGTGCCAGCAGTGACAGGGGGCTGAGCACTGAAGCTTTCTTT.

This clone was recorded many times. The rearrangement joins TRBV20-1 to TRBJ1-5; possible D gene TRBD1, 5 bases. Trimming removed 3 bases from V and 0 bases from J, with 9 bases in between. The V gene's germline CDR1 is DFQATT and CDR2 SNEGSKA (reference sequence). The CDR3 totals 14 residues. The CDR3 DNA follows: TGCAGTGCTAGTGCAGGGAATAGCAATCAGCCCCAGCATTTT. Residues: CSASAGNSNQPQHF.

The chain joins TRBV3-1 (or the pseudogene TRBV3-2) to TRBJ2-3, with D possibly TRBD2 on 6 matching bases. The CDR3 runs to 17 residues. The germline CDR1 and CDR2 sequences are LGHDT and YNNKEL (reference sequence). The germline V and J ends were trimmed by 3 bases and 2 bases, with 18 bases remaining between them. CDR3 residues: CASSHGGTSFSTDTQYF. CDR3 nucleotide sequence: TGTGCCAGCAGCCACGGAGGGACTTCTTTTTCCACAGATACGCAGTATTTT.

The chain is built from TRBV6-1 and TRBJ2-3, with TRBD1 matching over 9 bases. The J segment lost 2 bases and the V segment lost 4 bases, leaving 7 bases of the junction unmatched. The V gene's germline CDR1 is MNHNS and CDR2 SASEGT. CDR3 length equals 16 residues. The CDR3 nucleotides are TGTGCCAGCAGTGTCTCCGGGACAGGGTTCACAGATACGCAGTATTTT. Encoded protein: CASSVSGTGFTDTQYF.

The chain carries TRBV5-6 and TRBJ2-7; no clear D gene. Trimming stripped 4 bases from V and 4 bases from J, with 6 bases between. The CDR3 spans 11 residues. In germline, CDR1 is SGHDT, CDR2 YYEEEE. CDR3 sequence: CASSLAYEQYV. CDR3 nucleotides: TGTGCCAGCAGCCTGGCGTACGAGCAGTACGTC.